These 20 T cell receptor beta chains came from one sample sequenced in a study of tumor-infiltrating lymphocytes in primary liver carcinoma. Both RNA and DNA were isolated together from about 20-30 mg of bulk tissue that had not been sorted. Starting material of about 480 ng total RNA yielded TCR beta cDNA via a constant-region primer. Investigators got TCR beta libraries out of three nested multiplex PCR rounds, done with slightly modified ARM-PCR. The first two PCR rounds used TRBV1-TRBV30 primers with a Cbeta primer, 10 cycles each. MiXCR, run by TCRdb on the multiplex PCR reads, gives a single entry per CDR3 protein. The sample records 80,000 or so distinct CDR3 sequences, 60% to 80% being singletons. Sequencing was done on a sample of liver tumor tissue from sampling region 4. Subset meaning: tumor region T4, right-lateral pole. The receptors shown here come from a woman aged 55-70 years with primary liver carcinoma and hepatitis B virus infection.

In the case of this clonotype: A junction boundary mismatches the germline segment, possibly from a read error. The chain is built from TRBV12-3 or TRBV12-4 and TRBJ1-5; D is possibly TRBD1 (5 bases). The CDR3 is made up of 14 amino acids. CDR3 region: CVSRAGYGHQPQHF. CDR3 bases: TGTGTCAGCAGGGCAGGGTATGGTCATCAGCCCCAGCATTTT.

The V gene is TRBV14, the J gene TRBJ1-2, with TRBD1 matching 7 bases. CDR1 SGHDN and CDR2 FVKESK come from the germline V gene. This CDR3 region has 15 residues. This chain's CDR3 is CISSQATGANYGYTF. The CDR3 nucleotides are TGTATCAGCAGCCAAGCCACAGGGGCTAACTATGGCTACACCTTC.

This clonotype was counted a few times. The gene calls are TRBV5-4 and TRBJ2-7; 7 bases agree with TRBD2. In germline, CDR1 is SGHNT, CDR2 YYREEE (reference sequence). There are 14 residues in the CDR3. The ends lost 5 bases at V and 4 bases at J; junction bases unmatched: 9. This CDR3 is CASRFGGGTYEQYF. The DNA for the CDR3 is TGTGCCAGCAGATTTGGCGGGGGTACATACGAGCAGTACTTC. The whole variable domain, filled in from reference TRBV5-4 and TRBJ2-7, reads ETGVTQSPTHLIKTRGQQVTLRCSSQSGHNTVSWYQQALGQGPQFIFQYYREEENGRGNFPPRFSGLQFPNYSSELNVNALELDDSALYLCASRFGGGTYEQYFGPGTRLTVT.

Details on this clonotype: Relative to the germline gene, one junction end is altered; a read error may explain this. V usage is TRBV5-6 and J usage is TRBJ1-1; no clear D. The CDR3 covers 14 residues. Germline lookup yields CDR1 SGHDT and CDR2 YYEEEE. The CDR3 DNA reads TGTGCCAGCAGCCCGCAGTCGAGGAACACTGGAGCTCTCTTT. It specifies CASSPQSRNTGALF.

A remark on this clonotype: A junction end diverges from the germline sequence, so it may reflect a read error. V gene TRBV11-3 combines with J gene TRBJ2-2; 12 nucleotides agree with TRBD2. From germline, CDR1 is SGHNT and CDR2 YENEEA. The CDR3 has 16 amino acids. In DNA, the CDR3 is TGTGCCAGCAGCTCGTCTAGCGGGAGGGTGGCCGGGGAGTTGTTTTTT. It yields the protein CASSSSSGRVAGELFF.

In its sample, this clonotype was seen a few times. The genes are TRBV5-1 and TRBJ2-7; D possibly uses TRBD1 or TRBD2 (5 bases each). V gave up 6 bases and J gave up 2 bases, with 15 bases separating them. The CDR3 extends over 14 amino acids. CDR1 and CDR2 (germline): SGHRS, YFSETQ. The CDR3 coding sequence is TGCGCCAGCATGATGGGGGACGGGACCTACGAGCAGTACTTC. Amino acid sequence: CASMMGDGTYEQYF.

The chain employs TRBV6-2 or TRBV6-3 and TRBJ2-3; 11 nucleotides match TRBD2. The CDR3 consists of 14 residues. The V gene's germline CDR1 is MNHEY and CDR2 SVGEGT. With V trimmed by 10 bases and J by 13 bases, 16 bases remained unmatched. The CDR3 spells CANIYTLAGGPEYF. CDR3 nucleotide sequence: TGTGCCAACATTTACACCCTAGCGGGAGGCCCAGAGTATTTT.

The chain uses TRBV24-1 and TRBJ2-2; D unclear. V lost 9 bases to trimming and J lost 3 bases, with 10 bases between them. CDR1 and CDR2 (germline): KGHDR, SFDVKD. The CDR3 has 13 residues. The CDR3, as DNA: TGTGCCACCCTCGACGGATACACCGGGGAGCTGTTTTTT. Its translation is CATLDGYTGELFF.

Comment on this clonotype: A much larger clonotype is one base distant, so this may be a read error. The J gene is TRBJ2-1, the V gene TRBV5-1; D possibly corresponds to TRBD2 (6 bases). Germline values: CDR1 SGHRS, CDR2 YFSETQ. The CDR3 loop spans 16 amino acids. V was shortened by 1 base and J by 1 base, with 12 bases between the two germline ends. CDR3 in DNA: TGCGCCAGCAGCTTGACTAACGGGAGTTCCTACAATGAGCAGTTCTTC. The encoded protein is CASSLTNGSSYNEQFF.

A remark on this clonotype: An end of the junction differs from the germline gene, which may be a read error. The J gene is TRBJ2-4, the V gene TRBV14; 10 nucleotides match TRBD1. The CDR3 runs 17 residues. Germline CDR1 SGHDN, CDR2 FVKESK. CDR3 amino acids: CTSSPEGQGPAKNIQYF. The CDR3 bases are TGTACCAGCAGCCCAGAGGGACAGGGGCCAGCCAAAAACATTCAGTACTTC.

About this clonotype: A much larger clone differs by one base, so this may be a read error. The rearrangement uses TRBV7-9 and TRBJ2-6; the match to TRBD2 covers 9 bases. The trim removed 1 base at V and 0 bases at J, leaving 4 bases unmatched. CDR3 length equals 18 residues. Per the germline V gene, CDR1 is SEHNR and CDR2 is FQNEAQ (reference sequence). The CDR3: CASSLGLADPSGANVLTF. CDR3 coding DNA: TGTGCCAGCAGCTTAGGACTAGCGGACCCCTCTGGGGCCAACGTCCTGACTTTC.

Concerning this clonotype itself: A clone one base away is much larger, so this may be a read error. CDR3 coding DNA: TGTGCCAGCACCTTAAACCCCGGTGAGCAGCTCTTC. It specifies CASTLNPGEQLF. The chain carries TRBV11-3 and TRBJ2-1; D uncertain. The germline V gene encodes CDR1 SGHNT and CDR2 YENEEA. The CDR3 covers 12 residues.

To note about this clonotype: An end of the junction does not agree with germline; a read error may underlie this. The chain carries TRBV7-8 and TRBJ1-5; tentatively, D is TRBD1 (5 bases). The CDR3 sequence is 16 residues long. Germline CDR1 SGHVS, CDR2 FQNEAQ. The CDR3 spells CASSSWAGTSNQPQHF. The DNA of the CDR3 is TGTGCCAGCAGCTCGTGGGCGGGGACGAGCAATCAGCCCCAGCACTTT.

A word on this clonotype: The germline gene is not matched at one end of the junction; a read error may be the cause. The chain employs TRBV6-1 and TRBJ1-2, with D perhaps TRBD1 (5 bases). Germline CDR1 reads MNHNS; CDR2 reads SASEGT. The CDR3 sequence is 17 residues long. The CDR3 is CASSEIGIGRGVNGCTF. For the CDR3, the DNA is TGTGCCAGCAGTGAAATCGGGATCGGGAGGGGAGTCAATGGCTGCACTTTC.

This clonotype was counted only a few times. The V call is TRBV28, the J call TRBJ1-4; TRBD1 agrees at 10 bases. V shed 7 bases, J shed 8 bases, and the junction held 10 bases outside the gene matches. CDR1 MDHEN and CDR2 SYDVKM come from the germline V gene. This CDR3 comprises 15 residues. CDR3 amino acids: CASTLTGTGEEKLFF. For the CDR3, the DNA is TGTGCCAGCACCCTGACCGGGACAGGGGAGGAAAAACTGTTTTTT.

To note about this clonotype: This likely comes from a read error, as the CDR3 has no conserved phenylalanine or tryptophan at its end. V gene TRBV10-2 combines with J gene TRBJ2-5; possibly TRBD2 for D (5 bases). V lost 3 bases to trimming and J lost 0 bases, with 8 bases between them. This CDR3 contains 14 residues. The V gene's germline CDR1 is WSHSY and CDR2 SAAADI. The CDR3 region is CASSDGGYQETQYL. The CDR3 DNA reads TGCGCCAGCAGTGACGGCGGGTACCAAGAGACCCAGTACCTC.

This clonotype was counted once. Its ends do not fully match the called genes, so a read error is possible. The chain combines TRBV5-1 with TRBJ2-5, with D hard to call. CDR1 is SGHRS and CDR2 is YFSETQ in the germline V gene. The CDR3 has 12 amino acids. CDR3 sequence (DNA): TGTGCCAGCAGCCTCAACCAAGAGACCCAGTACTTT. Translation gives CASSLNQETQYF.

Worth noting for this clonotype: Germline is not matched at one junction end, which may reflect a read error. The chain joins TRBV30 to TRBJ2-5; TRBD1 is a possible D gene (7 bases). The CDR3 covers 16 residues. Germline CDR1 reads GTSNPN; CDR2 reads SVGIG (reference sequence). The CDR3 loop reads CVWSDHIGGAGETQYF. CDR3 nucleotide sequence: TGTGTCTGGAGTGACCACATAGGGGGCGCGGGGGAGACCCAGTACTTC.

This clonotype was seen ten or more times. The rearrangement joins TRBV4-1 to TRBJ2-7, with 8 bases fitting TRBD2. The CDR3 has 18 amino acids. With V trimmed by 0 bases and J by 0 bases, 10 bases remained unmatched. Looked up from germline, CDR1 is MGHRA and CDR2 is YSYEKL. Here the CDR3 DNA reads TGCGCCAGCAGCCAAGACCTTAGCGGGGCCACAGTCTCCTACGAGCAGTACTTC. It codes for CASSQDLSGATVSYEQYF.

This clonotype showed up many times. The chain couples TRBV28 to TRBJ1-5; D is uncertain. V lost 7 bases, J lost 3 bases, and 7 bases lay in between. Germline V CDR1 and CDR2: MDHEN, SYDVKM. CDR3 length: 12 amino acids. CDR3 DNA: TGTGCCAGCACCAGGCCCAATCAGCCCCAGCATTTT. This translates into CASTRPNQPQHF.